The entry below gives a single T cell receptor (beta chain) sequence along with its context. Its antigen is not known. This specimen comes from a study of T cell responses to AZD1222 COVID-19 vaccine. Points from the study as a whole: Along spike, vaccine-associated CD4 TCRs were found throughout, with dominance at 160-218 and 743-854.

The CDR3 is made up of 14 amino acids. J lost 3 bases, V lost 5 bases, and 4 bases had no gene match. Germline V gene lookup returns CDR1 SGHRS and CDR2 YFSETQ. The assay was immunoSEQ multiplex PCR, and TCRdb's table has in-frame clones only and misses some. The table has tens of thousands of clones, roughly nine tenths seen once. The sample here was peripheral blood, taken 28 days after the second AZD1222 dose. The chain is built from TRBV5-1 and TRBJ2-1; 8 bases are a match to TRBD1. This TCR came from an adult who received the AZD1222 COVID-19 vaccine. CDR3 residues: CASRPDRGYNEQFF. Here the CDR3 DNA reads TGCGCCAGCAGACCAGACAGGGGCTACAATGAGCAGTTCTTC. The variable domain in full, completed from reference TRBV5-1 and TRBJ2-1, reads KAGVTQTPRYLIKTRGQQVTLSCSPISGHRSVSWYQQTPGQGLQFLFEYFSETQRNKGNFPGRFSGRQFSNSRSEMNVSTLELGDSALYLCASRPDRGYNEQFFGPGTRLTVL.